Listed below are T cell receptor beta chains from one sample, sequenced in a study of shared clonotypes between healthy human individuals. The data were produced by immunoSEQ multiplex PCR, yet TCRdb's version contains in-frame clones alone and is incomplete. This sample has 2 million to 2.5 million clones; approximately 96% occur once, and the top ten carry roughly 0.13%. The material sequenced was naive CD4+ T cells sorted from blood. Receptors were obtained from a man aged 18 to 30 in good health. Both conserved end residues are part of each CDR3. D genes are given only for firm matches. Clone size appears in some rows only: once, few, many, or a class for an expanded clone.

v_call: TRBV10-3; clone_size: -; d_call: -; j_call: TRBJ2-3; cdr3_nt: TGTGCCATCAGTGAGTCTTCAGGATCCAGGGGAAATCGAGATACGCAGTATTTT; cdr3_aa: CAISESSGSRGNRDTQYF
v_call: TRBV28; clone_size: -; d_call: -; j_call: TRBJ1-2; cdr3_nt: TGTGCCAGCAGTTTGAATAGGGGCGCAGGGTTAAACTATGGCTACACCTTC; cdr3_aa: CASSLNRGAGLNYGYTF
v_call: TRBV19; clone_size: -; d_call: -; j_call: TRBJ1-1; cdr3_nt: TGTGCCAGTAGTGCTTGGAACACTGAAGCTTTCTTT; cdr3_aa: CASSAWNTEAFF
v_call: TRBV30; clone_size: -; d_call: -; j_call: TRBJ2-4; cdr3_nt: TGTGCCTGGAGTGTAGGTGGGAAGGACAAAAACATTCAGTACTTC; cdr3_aa: CAWSVGGKDKNIQYF
v_call: TRBV7-3; clone_size: -; d_call: -; j_call: TRBJ2-3; cdr3_nt: TGTGCCAGCAGCCTTCAGGCGGGGTCCAGCACAGATACGCAGTATTTT; cdr3_aa: CASSLQAGSSTDTQYF
v_call: TRBV14; clone_size: -; d_call: -; j_call: TRBJ2-3; cdr3_nt: TGTGCCAGCAGCCAACACAGCACAGATACGCAGTATTTT; cdr3_aa: CASSQHSTDTQYF
v_call: TRBV11-2; clone_size: -; d_call: -; j_call: TRBJ2-3; cdr3_nt: TGTGCCAGCAGCTCGAGCGGAAAAAGCACAGATACGCAGTATTTT; cdr3_aa: CASSSSGKSTDTQYF
v_call: TRBV5-1; clone_size: -; d_call: -; j_call: TRBJ2-3; cdr3_nt: TGCGCCAGCAGCTTTGGCGGGACCAGCACAGATACGCAGTATTTT; cdr3_aa: CASSFGGTSTDTQYF
v_call: TRBV18; clone_size: -; d_call: TRBD1; j_call: TRBJ2-7; cdr3_nt: TGTGCCAGCTCAAGTGGACAGGGTGGCGAGCAGTACTTC; cdr3_aa: CASSSGQGGEQYF
v_call: TRBV29-1; clone_size: -; d_call: TRBD2; j_call: TRBJ2-1; cdr3_nt: TGCAGCGTCCACGGGGTTAGCGGGGGCTCCTACAATGAGCAGTTCTTC; cdr3_aa: CSVHGVSGGSYNEQFF
v_call: TRBV4-3; clone_size: -; d_call: -; j_call: TRBJ2-7; cdr3_nt: TGCGCCAGCAGCCAAGTAAGGCAGGTATCCTACGAGCAGTACTTC; cdr3_aa: CASSQVRQVSYEQYF
v_call: TRBV7-2; clone_size: -; d_call: TRBD2; j_call: TRBJ2-5; cdr3_nt: TGTGCCAGCAGCCTACTAGGCGGGAGTGACGAGACCCAGTACTTC; cdr3_aa: CASSLLGGSDETQYF
v_call: TRBV5-1; clone_size: -; d_call: -; j_call: TRBJ2-5; cdr3_nt: TGCGCCAGCAGCTTAGGGCCCAGGGAGACCCAGTACTTC; cdr3_aa: CASSLGPRETQYF
v_call: TRBV4-1; clone_size: once; d_call: TRBD1; j_call: TRBJ2-7; cdr3_nt: TGCGCCAGCAGCCAACTTGGGACAGGGGGCAACGAGCAGTACTTC; cdr3_aa: CASSQLGTGGNEQYF
v_call: TRBV7-8; clone_size: once; d_call: -; j_call: TRBJ2-2; cdr3_nt: TGTGCCAGCAGCTTAGGGACCGGGACAACCACCGGGGAGCTGTTTTTT; cdr3_aa: CASSLGTGTTTGELFF
v_call: TRBV5-1; clone_size: -; d_call: TRBD1; j_call: TRBJ1-5; cdr3_nt: TGCGCCAGCTTTTCCCCCCTCGACAGGGCATATAGCAATCAGCCCCAGCATTTT; cdr3_aa: CASFSPLDRAYSNQPQHF
v_call: TRBV7-9; clone_size: once; d_call: TRBD2; j_call: TRBJ2-2; cdr3_nt: TGTGCCAGCAGCTTGGGGACTAGCGGGAGCCCCCCCGGGGAGCTGTTTTTT; cdr3_aa: CASSLGTSGSPPGELFF
v_call: TRBV28; clone_size: -; d_call: -; j_call: TRBJ1-1; cdr3_nt: TGTGCCAGCAGTTTAGTGAATTACAGGGCTGAGACTTTCTTT; cdr3_aa: CASSLVNYRAETFF
v_call: TRBV11-2; clone_size: once; d_call: -; j_call: TRBJ2-3; cdr3_nt: TGTGCCAGCAGCTTAGGAAATACGCAGTATTTT; cdr3_aa: CASSLGNTQYF
v_call: TRBV9; clone_size: -; d_call: -; j_call: TRBJ2-3; cdr3_nt: TGTGCCAGCAGCACCCGGACCCCAGCAGATACGCAGTATTTT; cdr3_aa: CASSTRTPADTQYF
v_call: TRBV9; clone_size: -; d_call: -; j_call: TRBJ1-1; cdr3_nt: TGTGCCAGCAGCGTCCTGACAGGGAACACTGAAGCTTTCTTT; cdr3_aa: CASSVLTGNTEAFF
v_call: TRBV6-6; clone_size: -; d_call: -; j_call: TRBJ1-3; cdr3_nt: TGTGCCAGCAGTTACCCGGGGGTTAAGACTGGAAACACCATATATTTT; cdr3_aa: CASSYPGVKTGNTIYF
v_call: TRBV11-3; clone_size: once; d_call: -; j_call: TRBJ2-1; cdr3_nt: TGTGCCAGCAGCTTAAACGGACCTATCTCTTACAATGAGCAGTTCTTC; cdr3_aa: CASSLNGPISYNEQFF
v_call: TRBV7-2; clone_size: -; d_call: -; j_call: TRBJ2-5; cdr3_nt: TGTGCCAGCAGCTTAGAGGGCAGACTTGGGACCCAGTACTTC; cdr3_aa: CASSLEGRLGTQYF
v_call: TRBV7-2; clone_size: -; d_call: -; j_call: TRBJ2-7; cdr3_nt: TGTGCCAGCAGCTTAGTAGCGGCCTACGAGCAGTACTTC; cdr3_aa: CASSLVAAYEQYF
v_call: TRBV6-5; clone_size: -; d_call: -; j_call: TRBJ2-7; cdr3_nt: TGTGCCAGCAGAATTGGACCCTCCTACGAGCAGTACTTC; cdr3_aa: CASRIGPSYEQYF
v_call: TRBV7-6; clone_size: -; d_call: -; j_call: TRBJ2-6; cdr3_nt: TGTGCCAGCAGCCCGCAGTTGAGCTCTGGGGCCAACGTCCTGACTTTC; cdr3_aa: CASSPQLSSGANVLTF
v_call: TRBV7-9; clone_size: -; d_call: -; j_call: TRBJ2-3; cdr3_nt: TGTGCCAGCAGCCTAACGGCAACAACAGATACGCAGTATTTT; cdr3_aa: CASSLTATTDTQYF
v_call: TRBV6-5; clone_size: -; d_call: -; j_call: TRBJ2-7; cdr3_nt: TGTGCCAGCAGTTCACAGGGCTCTTTCTACGAGCAGTACTTC; cdr3_aa: CASSSQGSFYEQYF
v_call: TRBV30; clone_size: -; d_call: -; j_call: TRBJ2-4; cdr3_nt: TGTGCCTGGAGTGTACAGGGCCTGTCGGGGATTCAGTACTTC; cdr3_aa: CAWSVQGLSGIQYF
v_call: TRBV18; clone_size: -; d_call: -; j_call: TRBJ1-1; cdr3_nt: TGTGCCAGCTCACCGGGCGAGGGGCGCTCCACTGAAGCTTTCTTT; cdr3_aa: CASSPGEGRSTEAFF
v_call: TRBV5-1; clone_size: -; d_call: TRBD1; j_call: TRBJ1-2; cdr3_nt: TGCGCCAGCAGCTTGATGGTGGGACAGGGTGATTATGGCTACACCTTC; cdr3_aa: CASSLMVGQGDYGYTF
v_call: TRBV2; clone_size: -; d_call: -; j_call: TRBJ1-4; cdr3_nt: TGTGCCAGCAGTGGGGGCAGATTTAATGAAAAACTGTTTTTT; cdr3_aa: CASSGGRFNEKLFF
v_call: TRBV2; clone_size: -; d_call: TRBD1; j_call: TRBJ1-6; cdr3_nt: TGTGCCAGCAGTGGGGGGACAGGAAATTCACCCCTCCACTTT; cdr3_aa: CASSGGTGNSPLHF
v_call: TRBV5-1; clone_size: -; d_call: -; j_call: TRBJ2-2; cdr3_nt: TGCGCCAGCAGCCCGGTTATTTGGACAGACACCGGGGAGCTGTTTTTT; cdr3_aa: CASSPVIWTDTGELFF
v_call: TRBV6-1; clone_size: -; d_call: -; j_call: TRBJ1-5; cdr3_nt: TGTGCCAGCAGTGAATGGGATCAGCCCCAGCATTTT; cdr3_aa: CASSEWDQPQHF
v_call: TRBV5-1; clone_size: -; d_call: TRBD2; j_call: TRBJ2-1; cdr3_nt: TGCGCCAGCAGCGCTGAAGGACTAGCGGGAGTTTGGGGTCACAATGAGCAGTTCTTC; cdr3_aa: CASSAEGLAGVWGHNEQFF
v_call: TRBV5-5; clone_size: -; d_call: -; j_call: TRBJ1-1; cdr3_nt: TGTGCCAGCAGCGGGAACGTGGGAACTGAAGCTTTCTTT; cdr3_aa: CASSGNVGTEAFF
v_call: TRBV29-1; clone_size: -; d_call: -; j_call: TRBJ1-2; cdr3_nt: TGCAGCGTTGACTTCCAGGCCCAGGACTATGGCTACACCTTC; cdr3_aa: CSVDFQAQDYGYTF
v_call: TRBV10-3; clone_size: -; d_call: -; j_call: TRBJ2-7; cdr3_nt: TGTGCCATCAGTGTACAGAGCAGCTACGAGCAGTACTTC; cdr3_aa: CAISVQSSYEQYF
v_call: TRBV28; clone_size: -; d_call: TRBD2; j_call: TRBJ2-7; cdr3_nt: TGTGCCAGCAGCCTGACTAGCGGGGGGTTATCCTACGAGCAGTACTTC; cdr3_aa: CASSLTSGGLSYEQYF
v_call: TRBV4-1; clone_size: -; d_call: TRBD1; j_call: TRBJ1-2; cdr3_nt: TGCGCCAGCAGCCAAGACCCAACAGGGGACTATGGCTACACCTTC; cdr3_aa: CASSQDPTGDYGYTF
v_call: TRBV5-4; clone_size: -; d_call: -; j_call: TRBJ2-7; cdr3_nt: TGTGCCAGCAGCTTGGAAGGGTACGAGCAGTACTTC; cdr3_aa: CASSLEGYEQYF
v_call: TRBV19; clone_size: -; d_call: -; j_call: TRBJ1-3; cdr3_nt: TGTGCCAGTAGTTTCCACTCGGGAGGGGTTGGCAGGGTCGTAAACACCATATATTTT; cdr3_aa: CASSFHSGGVGRVVNTIYF
v_call: TRBV7-2; clone_size: once; d_call: TRBD2; j_call: TRBJ2-7; cdr3_nt: TGTGCCAGCAGCTCTCGGACTAGCGGCGCCTACGAGCAGTACTTC; cdr3_aa: CASSSRTSGAYEQYF
v_call: TRBV25-1; clone_size: -; d_call: TRBD1; j_call: TRBJ2-7; cdr3_nt: TGTGCCAGCAGGGGGACAGCGACGTACGAGCAGTACTTC; cdr3_aa: CASRGTATYEQYF
v_call: TRBV6-5; clone_size: -; d_call: -; j_call: TRBJ2-4; cdr3_nt: TGTGCCAGCAGTTCGGTCGAAAACATTCAGTACTTC; cdr3_aa: CASSSVENIQYF
v_call: TRBV2; clone_size: -; d_call: -; j_call: TRBJ2-5; cdr3_nt: TGTGCCAGCAGCCTCACAGATAACCCTGGGACCCAGTACTTC; cdr3_aa: CASSLTDNPGTQYF
v_call: TRBV2; clone_size: -; d_call: -; j_call: TRBJ1-2; cdr3_nt: TGTGCCAGCAGTGAGACTCTTAACTATGGCTACACCTTC; cdr3_aa: CASSETLNYGYTF
v_call: TRBV4-1; clone_size: -; d_call: -; j_call: TRBJ1-2; cdr3_nt: TGCGCCAGCAGCCAAGAAAGTATAGGGGCGAACTATGGCTACACCTTC; cdr3_aa: CASSQESIGANYGYTF